Listed below are T cell receptor beta chains from one sample, sequenced in a study of OX40 agonist ivuxolimab in advanced cancers. Profiled with immunoSEQ multiplex PCR; TCRdb holds only in-frame clones, not every one. The sample yields 100,000 or so clones, about 85% seen once. The sequenced sample was CD4+ or CD8+ T cells sorted from blood, obtained in a trial of the OX40 agonist ivuxolimab. These TCRs come from an adult with an advanced solid tumor such as melanoma, head and neck, liver or kidney cancer. Both conserved end residues are part of each CDR3. A D gene is named only where the DNA matches it firmly. Expanded clones are given a class, and other clones once, few, many or no size at all.

CDR3 DNA,CDR3 protein,V gene,clone size,J gene,D gene
TGTGCCAGCAGCGTAGATCCCCTAACTGAGCAGTTCTTC,CASSVDPLTEQFF,TRBV9,.,TRBJ2-1,.
TGTGCCAGTAGAAGCGGCGACACTTTCCCTAACACTGAAGCTTTCTTT,CASRSGDTFPNTEAFF,TRBV19,.,TRBJ1-1,.
TGTGCCAGCAGTTTATCCCAGGGCTCCAATATTTACTTC,CASSLSQGSNIYF,TRBV27,few,TRBJ2-5,.
TGCGCCAGCAGCTTGGGACTTGGGGCCGGGGAGCTGTTTTTT,CASSLGLGAGELFF,TRBV5-1,once,TRBJ2-2,.
TGTGCCAGCTCACAATGGACAACAGGGCACTATGGCTACACCTTC,CASSQWTTGHYGYTF,TRBV18,.,TRBJ1-2,.
TGTGCCTGCAGCGGGGCACTGATTGCCAGTGAGCAGTTCTTC,CACSGALIASEQFF,TRBV28,once,TRBJ2-1,TRBD2
TGTGCCAGCAGCCAAGATCTGGACCTGAATGAGCAGTTCTTC,CASSQDLDLNEQFF,TRBV4-2,.,TRBJ2-1,.
TGTGCCAGTAGGGAGCGGGAGAGGGGAGATACGCAGTATTTT,CASRERERGDTQYF,TRBV19,.,TRBJ2-3,TRBD2
TGTGCCAGCAGTTTATTAGGGGGCATGTCCTACGAGCAGTACTTC,CASSLLGGMSYEQYF,TRBV27,.,TRBJ2-7,TRBD1
TGTGCCAGCACCCTTGGAGCGGGAGGGGGGATAGCAGATACGCAGTATTTT,CASTLGAGGGIADTQYF,TRBV5-4,.,TRBJ2-3,TRBD2
TGTGCCAGCAGCTTAAATTGGAACACCGGGGAGCTGTTTTTT,CASSLNWNTGELFF,TRBV11-2,.,TRBJ2-2,.